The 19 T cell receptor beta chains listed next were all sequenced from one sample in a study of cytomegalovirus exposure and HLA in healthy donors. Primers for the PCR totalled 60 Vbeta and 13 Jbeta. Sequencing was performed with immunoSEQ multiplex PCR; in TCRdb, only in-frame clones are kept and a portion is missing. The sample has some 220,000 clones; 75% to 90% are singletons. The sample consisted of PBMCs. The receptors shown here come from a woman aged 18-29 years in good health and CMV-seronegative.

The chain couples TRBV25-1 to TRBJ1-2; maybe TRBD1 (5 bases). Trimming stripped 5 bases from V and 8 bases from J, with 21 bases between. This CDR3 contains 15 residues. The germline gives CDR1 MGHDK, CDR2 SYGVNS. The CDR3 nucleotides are TGTGCCAGCAGTCCCGACCCCCAGGGTTTGGGGGGCTACACCTTC. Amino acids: CASSPDPQGLGGYTF.

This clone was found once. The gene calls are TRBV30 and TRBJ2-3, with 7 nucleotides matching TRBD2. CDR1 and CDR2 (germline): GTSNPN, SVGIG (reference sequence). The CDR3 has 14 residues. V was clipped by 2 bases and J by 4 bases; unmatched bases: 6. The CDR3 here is CAWSFRAGSDTQYF. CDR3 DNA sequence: TGTGCCTGGAGTTTCCGAGCGGGATCAGATACGCAGTATTTT.

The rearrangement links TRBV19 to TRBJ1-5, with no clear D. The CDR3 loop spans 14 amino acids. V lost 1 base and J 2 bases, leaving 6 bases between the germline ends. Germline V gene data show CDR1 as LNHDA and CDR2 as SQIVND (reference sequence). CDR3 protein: CASSIGHRNQPQHF. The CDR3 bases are TGTGCCAGTAGTATAGGGCATCGCAATCAGCCCCAGCATTTT.

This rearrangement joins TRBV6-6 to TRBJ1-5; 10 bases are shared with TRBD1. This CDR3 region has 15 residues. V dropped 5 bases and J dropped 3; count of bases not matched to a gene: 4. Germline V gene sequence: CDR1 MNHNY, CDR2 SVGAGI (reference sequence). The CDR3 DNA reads TGTGCCAGCAGTACGGACAGGGGGATCAATCAGCCCCAGCATTTT. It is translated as CASSTDRGINQPQHF.

This CDR3 is CASSVGGSTDTQYF. The DNA of the CDR3 is TGTGCCAGCAGTGTTGGCGGAAGCACAGATACGCAGTATTTT. The gene calls are TRBV2 and TRBJ2-3; D unresolved. The CDR3 sequence is 14 residues long. Trimming cost V 4 bases and J 0 bases, with 8 bases left between them. Germline values: CDR1 SNHLY, CDR2 FYNNEI.

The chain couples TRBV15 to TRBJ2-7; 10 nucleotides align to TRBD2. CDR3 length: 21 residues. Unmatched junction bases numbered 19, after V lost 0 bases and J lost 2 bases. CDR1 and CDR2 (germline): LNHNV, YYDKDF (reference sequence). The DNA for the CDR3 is TGTGCCACCAGCAGAGACTTCGTACAGGGGGTAGCGGGAGGTCTCACCTACGAGCAGTACTTC. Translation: CATSRDFVQGVAGGLTYEQYF.

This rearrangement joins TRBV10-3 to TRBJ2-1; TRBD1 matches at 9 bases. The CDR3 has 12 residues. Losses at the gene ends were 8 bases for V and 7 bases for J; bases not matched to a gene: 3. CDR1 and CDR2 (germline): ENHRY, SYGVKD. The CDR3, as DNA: TGTGCCATCGGGGGACAGGGTAATGAGCAGTTCTTC. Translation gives CAIGGQGNEQFF.

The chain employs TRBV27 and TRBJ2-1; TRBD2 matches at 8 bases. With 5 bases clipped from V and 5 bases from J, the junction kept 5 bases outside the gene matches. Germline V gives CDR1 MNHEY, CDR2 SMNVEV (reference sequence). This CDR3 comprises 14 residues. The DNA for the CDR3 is TGTGCCAGCAGTCCCAGGGGACTAGACAATGAGCAGTTCTTC. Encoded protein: CASSPRGLDNEQFF.

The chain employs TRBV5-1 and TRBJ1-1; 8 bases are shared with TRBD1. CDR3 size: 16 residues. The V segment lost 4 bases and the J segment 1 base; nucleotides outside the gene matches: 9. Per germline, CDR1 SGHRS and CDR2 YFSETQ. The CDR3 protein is CASSKLIGTGNTEAFF. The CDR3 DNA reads TGCGCCAGCAGCAAGTTAATCGGGACAGGGAACACTGAAGCTTTCTTT.

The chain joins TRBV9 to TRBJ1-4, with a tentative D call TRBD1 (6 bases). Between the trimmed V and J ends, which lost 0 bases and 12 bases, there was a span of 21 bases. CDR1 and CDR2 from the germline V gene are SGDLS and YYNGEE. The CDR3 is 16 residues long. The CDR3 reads CASSVGEGGYLEQLFF. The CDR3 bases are TGTGCCAGCAGCGTAGGCGAGGGGGGGTACCTTGAGCAACTGTTTTTT. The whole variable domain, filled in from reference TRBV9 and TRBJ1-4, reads DSGVTQTPKHLITATGQRVTLRCSPRSGDLSVYWYQQSLDQGLQFLIQYYNGEERAKGNILERFSAQQFPDLHSELNLSSLELGDSALYFCASSVGEGGYLEQLFFGSGTQLSVL.

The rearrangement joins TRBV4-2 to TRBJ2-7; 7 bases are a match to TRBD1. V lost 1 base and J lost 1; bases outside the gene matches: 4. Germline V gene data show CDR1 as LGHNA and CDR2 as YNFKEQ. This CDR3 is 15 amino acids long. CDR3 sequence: CASSQGQGLSYEQYF. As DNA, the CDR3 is TGTGCCAGCAGCCAAGGACAGGGATTGTCCTACGAGCAGTACTTC.

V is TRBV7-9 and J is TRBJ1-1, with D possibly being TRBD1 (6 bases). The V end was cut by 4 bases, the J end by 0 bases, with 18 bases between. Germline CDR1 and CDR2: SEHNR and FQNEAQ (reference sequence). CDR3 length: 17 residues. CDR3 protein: CASSSSVGGAMNTEAFF. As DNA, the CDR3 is TGTGCCAGCAGCTCCTCCGTGGGGGGGGCTATGAACACTGAAGCTTTCTTT.

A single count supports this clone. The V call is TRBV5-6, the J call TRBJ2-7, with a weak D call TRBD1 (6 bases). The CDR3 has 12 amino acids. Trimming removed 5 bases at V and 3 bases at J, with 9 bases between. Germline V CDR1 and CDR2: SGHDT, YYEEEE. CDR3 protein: CASRYRDYEQYF. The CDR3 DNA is TGTGCCAGCAGGTACAGGGACTACGAGCAGTACTTC.

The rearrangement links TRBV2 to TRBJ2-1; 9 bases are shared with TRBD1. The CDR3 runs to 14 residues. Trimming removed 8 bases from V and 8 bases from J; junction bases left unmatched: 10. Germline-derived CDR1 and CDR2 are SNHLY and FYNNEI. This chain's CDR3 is CASEPGQGIDEQFF. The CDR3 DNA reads TGTGCCAGCGAACCGGGACAGGGTATCGATGAGCAGTTCTTC.

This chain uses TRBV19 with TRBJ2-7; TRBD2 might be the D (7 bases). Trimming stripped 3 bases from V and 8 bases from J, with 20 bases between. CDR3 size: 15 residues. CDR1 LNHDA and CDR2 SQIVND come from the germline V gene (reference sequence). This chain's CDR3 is CASSMTGGQLLKQYF. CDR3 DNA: TGTGCCAGTAGTATGACGGGGGGCCAACTCCTCAAGCAGTACTTC.

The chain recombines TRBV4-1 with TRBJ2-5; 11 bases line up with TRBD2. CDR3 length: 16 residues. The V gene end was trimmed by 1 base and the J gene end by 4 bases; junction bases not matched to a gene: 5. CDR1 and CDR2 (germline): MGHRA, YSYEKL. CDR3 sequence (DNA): TGCGCCAGCAGCCAAGTTCTAGCGGGAGGAGGAGAGACCCAGTACTTC. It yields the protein CASSQVLAGGGETQYF.

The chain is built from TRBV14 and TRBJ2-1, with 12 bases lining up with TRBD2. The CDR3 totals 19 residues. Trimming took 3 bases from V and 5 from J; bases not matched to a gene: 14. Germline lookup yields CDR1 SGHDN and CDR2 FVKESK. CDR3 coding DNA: TGTGCCAGCAGCCAGAGACTAGCGGGAGTTTTAGACTGGAACAATGAGCAGTTCTTC. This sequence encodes CASSQRLAGVLDWNNEQFF. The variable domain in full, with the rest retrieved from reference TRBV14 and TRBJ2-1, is EAGVTQFPSHSVIEKGQTVTLRCDPISGHDNLYWYRRVMGKEIKFLLHFVKESKQDESGMPNNRFLAERTGGTYSTLKVQPAELEDSGVYFCASSQRLAGVLDWNNEQFFGPGTRLTVL.

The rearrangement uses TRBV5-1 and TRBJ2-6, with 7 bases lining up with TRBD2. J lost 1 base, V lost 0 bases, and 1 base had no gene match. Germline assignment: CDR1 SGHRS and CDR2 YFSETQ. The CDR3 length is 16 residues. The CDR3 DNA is TGCGCCAGCAGCTTGGGTAGCGGGTCTGGGGCCAACGTCCTGACTTTC. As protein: CASSLGSGSGANVLTF.

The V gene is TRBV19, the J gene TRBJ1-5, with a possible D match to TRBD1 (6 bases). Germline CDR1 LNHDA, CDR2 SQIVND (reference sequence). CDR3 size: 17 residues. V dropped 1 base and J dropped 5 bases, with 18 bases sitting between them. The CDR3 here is CASSIGPKQGLYQPQHF. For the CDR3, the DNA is TGTGCCAGTAGTATAGGGCCAAAACAGGGTTTGTATCAGCCCCAGCATTTT. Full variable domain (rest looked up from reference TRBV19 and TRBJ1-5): DGGITQSPKYLFRKEGQNVTLSCEQNLNHDAMYWYRQDPGQGLRLIYYSQIVNDFQKGDIAEGYSVSREKKESFPLTVTSAQKNPTAFYLCASSIGPKQGLYQPQHFGDGTRLSIL.